These 10 T cell receptor beta chains originate from one sample sequenced in a study of T cell responses to AZD1222 COVID-19 vaccine. Only in-frame clones appear in the TCRdb table, and some are missing; sequencing was by immunoSEQ multiplex PCR. The profile shows fewer than 200,000 clones, 80% to 90% of them singletons. The source material was peripheral blood, sampled 28 days after the second AZD1222 dose. These receptors were taken from an adult who received the AZD1222 COVID-19 vaccine.

This chain joins TRBV27 and TRBJ2-1; D could derive from TRBD1 or TRBD2 (7 bases each). Germline V gene sequence: CDR1 MNHEY, CDR2 SMNVEV (reference sequence). The CDR3 has 14 residues. Trimming pared 8 bases from V and 3 bases from J, leaving 14 bases between. The CDR3 nucleotides read TGTGCCAGCGCTCCAGGGGGGGTCTACAATGAGCAGTTCTTC. It is translated as CASAPGGVYNEQFF.

The chain joins TRBV27 to TRBJ1-5; 7 nucleotides line up with TRBD1. Germline loops: CDR1 MNHEY, CDR2 SMNVEV (reference sequence). CDR3 length: 15 residues. V was clipped by 3 bases and J by 4 bases; unmatched bases: 6. The CDR3 loop reads CASSFSTGRNQPQHF. The CDR3 DNA is TGTGCCAGCAGTTTCTCGACAGGGAGGAATCAGCCCCAGCATTTT.

The rearrangement uses TRBV6-5 and TRBJ1-2; D gene uncertain. The V gene lost 6 bases and the J gene lost 5 bases, with 19 bases spanning the gap. CDR1 and CDR2 (germline): MNHEY, SVGAGI. This CDR3 has 15 amino acids. CDR3 residues: CASSLYFARPYGYTF. The CDR3 nucleotides read TGTGCCAGCAGCCTCTACTTCGCCCGGCCTTATGGCTACACCTTC.

In its sample, this clone was seen a few times. This chain uses TRBV30 with TRBJ2-2, with TRBD1 matching 7 bases. J lost 7 bases, V lost 4 bases, and 12 bases had no gene match. CDR3 length: 15 amino acids. Germline lookup yields CDR1 GTSNPN and CDR2 SVGIG (reference sequence). The CDR3 DNA sequence: TGTGCCTGGAATCCTGCGGACAGGAGTTACGGGGAGCTGTTTTTT. Its protein product is CAWNPADRSYGELFF.

The chain couples TRBV19 to TRBJ1-6, with 7 bases aligning to TRBD1. Germline V gene data show CDR1 as LNHDA and CDR2 as SQIVND (reference sequence). The CDR3 covers 15 residues. V shed 8 bases, J shed 4 bases, and the junction held 8 bases outside the gene matches. CDR3 in amino acids: CASVDSDRYNSPLHF. The CDR3 DNA follows: TGTGCCAGTGTCGATTCGGACAGGTATAATTCACCCCTCCACTTT.

The V and J genes are TRBV5-1 and TRBJ1-6; weak D call: TRBD1 (5 bases). Trimming pared 1 base from V and 4 bases from J, leaving 12 bases between. Germline V CDR1 and CDR2: SGHRS, YFSETQ. CDR3 length: 16 residues. The CDR3 protein is CASSLWGNMYNSPLHF. CDR3 nucleotide sequence: TGCGCCAGCAGCTTGTGGGGGAATATGTATAATTCACCCCTCCACTTT.

This clone was seen more than once but under ten times. V usage is TRBV5-5 and J usage is TRBJ1-2; D is uncertain. CDR1 SGHKS and CDR2 YYEKEE come from the germline V gene (reference sequence). The CDR3 length is 16 residues. Trimming stripped 0 bases from V and 5 bases from J, with 17 bases between. The CDR3 sequence: CASSLVESVWRYGYTF. DNA for the CDR3: TGTGCCAGCAGCTTGGTGGAGTCAGTCTGGAGGTATGGCTACACCTTC.

The chain combines TRBV30 with TRBJ1-2, with D unresolved. The V gene's germline CDR1 is GTSNPN and CDR2 SVGIG (reference sequence). Trimming removed 1 base from V and 4 bases from J, with 16 bases in between. CDR3 length equals 15 residues. CDR3 nucleotides: TGTGCCTGGAGTGCCGAACAGATTTTCGGCTATGGCTACACCTTC. Its protein is CAWSAEQIFGYGYTF.

The gene calls are TRBV20-1 and TRBJ2-5; tentatively, D is TRBD2 (7 bases). Between the trimmed V and J ends, which lost 3 bases and 5 bases, there was a span of 16 bases. The CDR3 length is 14 residues. Germline V lookup: CDR1 DFQATT, CDR2 SNEGSKA (reference sequence). The CDR3 bases are TGCAGTGCTAGTGGCGGGGGCTGGACTGAGACCCAGTACTTC. Its translation: CSASGGGWTETQYF.

This clone appeared once. V gene TRBV25-1 combines with J gene TRBJ1-2, with D perhaps matching TRBD1 (6 bases). The CDR3 has 13 residues. CDR1 MGHDK and CDR2 SYGVNS come from the germline V gene. Trimming stripped 2 bases from V and 8 bases from J, with 12 bases between. Written as DNA, the CDR3 is TGTGCCAGCAGTGAAATGACAGGCGGGGGCTACACCTTC. Its protein is CASSEMTGGGYTF.